This T cell receptor (beta chain) originates from a study of T cells in Graves' hyperthyroidism and ophthalmopathy. Using RNA transcripts as the source, TCR beta CDR3 regions were amplified. TCR CDR3 underwent first-round RT-PCR with the HTBI primer set. MiXCR, run by TCRdb on the multiplex PCR reads, gives a single entry per CDR3 protein. The sample lists approximately 200,000 distinct CDR3 sequences, around 16% occurring once. This clonotype was counted ten times or more. The CDR3 totals 14 residues. J was trimmed by 3 bases and V by 6 bases; bases with no gene match: 7. Per germline, CDR1 SGHRS and CDR2 YFSETQ.

The sample taken for sequencing was blood. The chain recombines TRBV5-1 with TRBJ2-3; 7 nucleotides agree with TRBD2. The clonotype originates from a man in his forties with Graves' hyperthyroidism. DNA of the CDR3: TGCGCCAGCAATGCGGGGGTTAGTACAGATACGCAGTATTTT. As protein: CASNAGVSTDTQYF.